The sequence of this T cell receptor beta chain was determined in a study of blood T cell repertoires in COVID-19. From germline, CDR1 is MNHEY and CDR2 SMNVEV (reference sequence). The CDR3 totals 16 residues. V was clipped by 0 bases and J by 7 bases; unmatched bases: 5. The assay was immunoSEQ multiplex PCR, and TCRdb's table has in-frame clones only and misses some. The sample yields 250,000 or so clones, 91% seen once. The J gene is TRBJ2-1, the V gene TRBV27; TRBD1 agrees at 11 bases. Specimen: PBMCs or T cells enriched from blood (not recorded which). This receptor was identified in a human donor in a cohort exposed to, infected with or recovered from COVID-19 (not recorded which). The donor label of this sample is uncertain. The DNA of the CDR3 is TGTGCCAGCAGTTTATCTGGACAGGGGGCGCGGAATGAGCAGTTCTTC. It encodes CASSLSGQGARNEQFF.